This T cell receptor (beta chain) was sequenced during a study of control samples from healthy donors and cancer patients. The table came from immunoSEQ multiplex PCR; TCRdb's copy has only in-frame clones and leaves some out. The sample features roughly 190,000 clones, with roughly 2% in its top ten. The sample comprised blood. The source of this sequence is a woman aged 30 to 39 in good health.

CDR3 in amino acids: CASAYGGYGYTF. In nucleotides, the CDR3 is TGTGCCAGCGCATACGGGGGCTATGGCTACACCTTC. The gene calls are TRBV28 and TRBJ1-2; maybe TRBD1 (5 bases). The length of the CDR3 is 12 residues. V lost 8 bases, J lost 4 bases, and 11 bases lay in between. The germline CDR1 and CDR2 sequences are MDHEN and SYDVKM.